The 21 T cell receptor beta chains given below trace back to one sample, sequenced in a study of control samples from healthy donors and cancer patients. Sequencing was performed with immunoSEQ multiplex PCR; in TCRdb, only in-frame clones are kept and a portion is missing. In the table there are about 77,000 clones, approximately 92% of which are singletons. What was sequenced was blood. Receptors were obtained from a woman aged 55-69 years in good health.

This clone was seen a single time. This sequence joins TRBV5-4 and TRBJ1-1; D is perhaps TRBD1 (5 bases). This CDR3 contains 13 residues. Looked up from germline, CDR1 is SGHNT and CDR2 is YYREEE (reference sequence). V was clipped by 5 bases and J by 5 bases, with 13 bases between them. CDR3 nucleotide sequence: TGTGCCAGCAGTTCGGCGGGGGGGACTGAAGCTTTCTTT. As protein: CASSSAGGTEAFF.

CDR3 protein: CSVERVGDTQYF. The CDR3 DNA reads TGCAGCGTTGAAAGGGTGGGAGATACGCAGTATTTT. The chain employs TRBV29-1 and TRBJ2-3, with unresolved D. This CDR3 comprises 12 residues. CDR1 and CDR2 (germline): SQVTM, ANQGSEA. Trimming left V 2 bases short and J 5 bases short, with 8 bases between.

This clone was detected only once. CDR3 nucleotides: TGTGCCAGCAGCGGGGGACAGGGTGGAATTGGAGGTGAAAAACTGTTTTTT. Amino acid sequence: CASSGGQGGIGGEKLFF. This chain links TRBV9 with TRBJ1-4, with 9 bases identical to TRBD1. With V trimmed by 3 bases and J by 7 bases, 13 bases remained unmatched. The V gene's germline CDR1 is SGDLS and CDR2 YYNGEE. The CDR3 has 17 residues.

The chain links TRBV19 to TRBJ1-2, with a tentative D call TRBD1 (6 bases). Trimming took off 5 bases at V and 3 bases at J, with 13 bases between the two ends. The germline CDR1 and CDR2 sequences are LNHDA and SQIVND (reference sequence). This CDR3 is built from 14 residues. CDR3 sequence: CASSYGQGYYGYTF. The CDR3 region has the DNA TGTGCCAGTAGTTATGGGCAGGGGTACTATGGCTACACCTTC.

The J gene is TRBJ2-5, the V gene TRBV6-2 or TRBV6-3; 7 bases match TRBD2. Germline CDR1 MNHEY, CDR2 SVGEGT. The CDR3 is made up of 14 amino acids. J gave up 11 bases and V 7 bases, and 16 bases lay outside the gene matches. The CDR3 region is CASTPMREGVEQYF. The CDR3 DNA reads TGTGCCAGCACCCCAATGAGGGAGGGCGTGGAGCAGTACTTC.

This sequence joins TRBV3-1 (or the pseudogene TRBV3-2) and TRBJ2-5, with D maybe TRBD2 (6 bases). Trimming left V 5 bases short and J 2 bases short, with 18 bases between. The CDR3 runs 16 residues. Per germline, CDR1 LGHDT and CDR2 YNNKEL (reference sequence). The chain's CDR3 is CASSDLLLANQETQYF. As DNA, the CDR3 is TGTGCCAGCAGCGACCTGCTGCTAGCGAATCAAGAGACCCAGTACTTC.

V gene TRBV10-1 combines with J gene TRBJ1-5; D is perhaps TRBD1 (5 bases). Per the germline V gene, CDR1 is WNHNN and CDR2 is SYGVQD (reference sequence). The V gene lost 3 bases and the J gene lost 6 bases, with 33 bases spanning the gap. This CDR3 is built from 21 residues. The DNA of the CDR3 is TGCGCCAGCAGTGACTCGACCCTTCCGGGACCTGTTTACGTTGTTAGTCAGCCCCAGCATTTT. As protein: CASSDSTLPGPVYVVSQPQHF.

The chain combines TRBV7-3 with TRBJ2-1; D ambiguous. The length of the CDR3 is 15 residues. Germline CDR1 SGHTA, CDR2 FQGTGA. V lost 2 bases to trimming and J lost 0 bases, with 8 bases between them. The CDR3 nucleotides are TGTGCCAGCAGCTTAGACGGTTCCTCCTACAATGAGCAGTTCTTC. The encoded protein is CASSLDGSSYNEQFF.

This chain connects TRBV9 to TRBJ2-5; TRBD2 matches at 13 bases. J was trimmed by 4 bases and V by 2 bases; bases with no gene match: 8. This CDR3 comprises 17 residues. Germline CDR1 and CDR2: SGDLS and YYNGEE. CDR3 nucleotides: TGTGCCAGCAGCGTGGGGCGGACTAGCGGGAGTAGAGAGACCCAGTACTTC. It yields the protein CASSVGRTSGSRETQYF.

CDR3 in amino acids: CASSLWAGLTETQYF. As DNA, the CDR3 is TGCGCCAGCAGCTTGTGGGCCGGTTTGACTGAGACCCAGTACTTC. The chain links TRBV5-1 to TRBJ2-5; D is uncertain. There are 15 residues in the CDR3. CDR1 and CDR2 (germline): SGHRS, YFSETQ. V was trimmed by 1 base and J by 5 bases, leaving 15 bases between them.

The chain joins TRBV14 to TRBJ2-3; D is unresolved. Germline CDR1 and CDR2: SGHDN and FVKESK. The V end lost 2 bases, the J end lost 4 bases, and 19 bases lay between the germline ends. This CDR3 contains 17 residues. CDR3 amino acids: CASSQRKPTPLPDTQYF. CDR3 in DNA: TGTGCCAGCAGCCAAAGGAAGCCCACCCCCCTCCCAGATACGCAGTATTTT. Based on the CDR3 plus reference TRBV14 and TRBJ2-3, the full variable domain is EAGVTQFPSHSVIEKGQTVTLRCDPISGHDNLYWYRRVMGKEIKFLLHFVKESKQDESGMPNNRFLAERTGGTYSTLKVQPAELEDSGVYFCASSQRKPTPLPDTQYFGPGTRLTVL.

The chain joins TRBV24-1 to TRBJ2-1, with 9 bases matching TRBD2. The CDR3 runs 15 residues. Unmatched junction bases numbered 14, after V lost 3 bases and J lost 15 bases. Per the germline V gene, CDR1 is KGHDR and CDR2 is SFDVKD. In DNA form, the CDR3 reads TGTGCCACCAGTGATGTTCGGGATAGCGGGAGAGGTCGGTTCTTC. This codes for CATSDVRDSGRGRFF.

The chain joins TRBV19 to TRBJ2-1; D remains unclear. Per the germline V gene, CDR1 is LNHDA and CDR2 is SQIVND (reference sequence). V shed 6 bases and J shed 2 bases, with 8 bases lying between them. The CDR3 extends over 13 amino acids. CDR3 nucleotides: TGTGCCAGTAGCCCTCCACCCTACAATGAGCAGTTCTTC. It specifies CASSPPPYNEQFF.

This chain joins TRBV28 and TRBJ2-2; tentatively, D is TRBD1 (6 bases). V shed 5 bases and J shed 6 bases, with 19 bases lying between them. CDR1 and CDR2 from the germline V gene are MDHEN and SYDVKM. This CDR3 comprises 16 residues. CDR3 sequence (DNA): TGTGCCAGCAGTATTTACAGGGATGTTAAAGCCGGGGAGCTGTTTTTT. This translates into CASSIYRDVKAGELFF.

This clone was recorded once. The gene calls are TRBV4-1 and TRBJ2-1; the D is unclear. CDR1 and CDR2 (germline): MGHRA, YSYEKL. The CDR3 sequence is 16 residues long. Trimming left V 0 bases short and J 4 bases short, with 13 bases between. Here the CDR3 reads CASSQEFSSQYNEQFF. In DNA form, the CDR3 reads TGCGCCAGCAGCCAAGAGTTCTCAAGCCAGTACAATGAGCAGTTCTTC.

The rearrangement uses TRBV10-3 and TRBJ1-4, with TRBD1 matching over 7 bases. With V trimmed by 3 bases and J by 4 bases, 5 bases remained unmatched. The CDR3 runs 15 residues. Per germline, CDR1 ENHRY and CDR2 SYGVKD. CDR3 region: CAISDPGQNNEKLFF. Here the CDR3 DNA reads TGTGCCATCAGTGACCCGGGACAGAATAATGAAAAACTGTTTTTT.

This chain uses TRBV30 with TRBJ1-5; D not certain. The V and J ends lost 5 bases and 4 bases respectively, with 12 bases between them. The CDR3 length is 13 residues. The germline V gene has CDR1 GTSNPN and CDR2 SVGIG (reference sequence). Written as DNA, the CDR3 is TGTGCCTGGGACTCTAAGCAGAATCAGCCCCAGCATTTT. As protein: CAWDSKQNQPQHF. The full variable domain, with the rest looked up from reference TRBV30 and TRBJ1-5, is SQTIHQWPATLVQPVGSPLSLECTVEGTSNPNLYWYRQAAGRGLQLLFYSVGIGQISSEVPQNLSASRPQDRQFILSSKKLLLSDSGFYLCAWDSKQNQPQHFGDGTRLSIL.

This clone has a single count. V gene TRBV3-1 (or the pseudogene TRBV3-2) combines with J gene TRBJ2-5; D gene ambiguous. The CDR3 sequence is 14 residues long. V lost 1 base and J 4 bases, leaving 10 bases between the germline ends. Germline V lookup: CDR1 LGHDT, CDR2 YNNKEL (reference sequence). CDR3 sequence: CASSQGVPPETQYF. Written as DNA, the CDR3 is TGTGCCAGCAGCCAAGGGGTTCCCCCAGAGACCCAGTACTTC.

The genes are TRBV6-1 and TRBJ1-1, with TRBD1 matching 7 bases. Germline assignment: CDR1 MNHNS and CDR2 SASEGT. V lost 1 base to trimming and J lost 3 bases; unmatched junction nucleotides: 5. The CDR3 loop spans 15 amino acids. The CDR3 loop reads CASSEEDRAYTEAFF. The DNA for the CDR3 is TGTGCCAGCAGTGAAGAAGACAGGGCCTACACTGAAGCTTTCTTT.

Only a few counts were recorded for this clone. The chain has TRBV5-1 and TRBJ2-7; 9 positions match TRBD1. Germline V gives CDR1 SGHRS, CDR2 YFSETQ. After removal of 4 bases from V and 9 bases from J, the junction contained 14 bases not matched to a gene. The CDR3 covers 15 residues. The CDR3 nucleotides read TGCGCCAGCAGCCTCACTTTTGGGGACAGGGCGGGGCAGTACTTC. This gives the protein CASSLTFGDRAGQYF.

The rearrangement links TRBV5-1 to TRBJ2-1; 7 nucleotides line up with TRBD2. The length of the CDR3 is 13 residues. Trimming at V came to 2 bases and at J to 9 bases, leaving 5 bases not matched to a gene. Germline V gene data show CDR1 as SGHRS and CDR2 as YFSETQ. As DNA, the CDR3 is TGCGCCAGCAGCTTTGGGGCGGGAGCTGAGCAGTTCTTC. Protein product: CASSFGAGAEQFF.